This TCR beta chain appears in the sequencing data of a study of CD8 T cells in Susac syndrome (dated by TCRdb to the late 2010s). About the full investigation: Among the Susac syndrome patients who were sequenced, clinically active disease was present in six and clinical remission was observed in eight. At blood withdrawal, Susac syndrome patients were either therapy-naive, taking corticosteroids (in some cases with IVIg as well), or taking IVIg alone. Repertoire sequencing was used to test whether CD8+ T cell activation and differentiation in Susac syndrome was antigen driven.

Concerning this clonotype itself: Its antigen has not been determined. No quality values exist for individual bases; no much larger clone is one base distant.

CDR1 and CDR2 are read off the germline V gene as KGHDR and SFDVKD. The CDR3 runs 15 amino acids, cysteine and phenylalanine included. Of all the DNA, just the CDR3 is kept, 45 bases in frame from base 1. Trimming removed 1 base from V and 5 bases from J; the gene matches leave 3 bases unexplained. RNA was extracted using the RNeasy kit, and about 0.45 to 1 ug of the RNA was reverse transcribed with random hexamers. The immunoSEQ multiplex PCR assay, which covers 54 Vbeta and 13 Jbeta segments, was used to amplify TCR beta CDR3 regions. To correct PCR amplification bias, a synthetic template baseline was used for both primer optimization and computational correction. Under the source paper's analysis protocol: Reads were annotated to V, D and J genes per IMGT and analyzed with immunoSEQ Analyzer, keeping only productive sequences. Clonality was calculated as one minus the Shannon entropy normalized by log2 of the number of productive unique sequences. Public and private clones were assessed among the 100 most prevalent clones of each patient and control. Clones were defined as Susac-specific when absent from the healthy and MS cohorts, from approximately 1,100 published viral clones and from other ImmuneACCESS disease sequences. TCRdb reanalyzed the raw reads on its own, using fastp at Q25 for trimming and MiXCR for clone calling, and kept in-frame beta chains. CDR3 protein duplicates are merged, each entry listing the most common genes and DNA. These V and J calls originate from TCRdb's pipeline instead of the authors' own analysis. In all, the sample holds some 190,000 distinct CDR3 sequences, and roughly 93% of those were seen once. Approximately 0.15% of the sample is in the top ten clones.

Broader findings and caveats from the paper: The TCR sequencing and HLA analysis was acknowledged to have included a relatively small number of individuals. In patients with Susac syndrome, the CD4+ T cell repertoire showed no detectable clonal expansion.

Peripheral blood CD8+ and CD4+ T cells from healthy donors, Susac syndrome patients and multiple sclerosis patients were profiled by high-throughput TCR beta sequencing. Recently defined diagnostic criteria for definite or probable disease were met by the Susac syndrome patients. Bulk CD8+ and CD4+ T cells were purified magnetically by negative isolation, whereas CD8+ TEMRA cells were enriched by FACS. Blood was collected in EDTA tubes and processed within 24 hours, with PBMCs isolated through density gradient centrifugation. PBMCs intended for TCR sequencing were cryopreserved in liquid nitrogen and thawed later in a water bath at 37 degrees C. The sorted or isolated CD4+, CD8+ and CD8+ TEMRA cells had a purity of 90% or higher.

This clonotype was sampled from a human donor with Susac syndrome. Here the chain combines TRBV24-1 and TRBJ2-1, and 8 junction bases match TRBD1. Sequencing was done on a sample of CD4+ T cells from PBMCs. CDR3 sequence: CATSDFGTGNNEQFF. The DNA reads as follows: TGTGCCACCAGTGATTTTGGGACAGGCAACAATGAGCAGTTCTTC.